This T cell receptor beta chain was sequenced for a study of vaccination and CD4 T cells after COVID-19. The treatment was: roughly nine-day PBMC culture with coronavirus spike peptide pools or control peptides (ViraFEST assay). Every positive PCR date fell between March and December 2020, earlier than the US Alpha, Beta and Delta variants. With fresh IL-2 medium, half the medium was replaced on days 3 and 7. The table lists this clonotype with a few counts. Its antigen is as yet unknown. Cultured CD4+ T cell DNA underwent sequencing with the Oncomine TCR Beta short-read assay. Genomic DNA was isolated from CD4+ T cells that had been cultured. MiXCR was run by TCRdb on the PCR reads, yielding one entry per CDR3 protein. The sample has tens of thousands of distinct CDR3 sequences; about 52% are singletons. CDR3 length: 14 residues. The V end lost 8 bases, the J end lost 1 base, and 15 bases lay between the germline ends. Germline CDR1 reads SNHLY; CDR2 reads FYNNEI.

The sample was CD4+ T cells from blood, cultured in vitro. J is TRBJ2-7 and V is TRBV2, with D possibly matching TRBD1 (5 bases). The receptor was derived from a human donor who had recovered from COVID-19. DNA for the CDR3: TGTGCCAGCGGCTTGCAGGGTGGGTCCTACGAGCAGTACTTC. This sequence encodes CASGLQGGSYEQYF.